The 19 T cell receptor beta chains in this list originate from one sample, sequenced in a study of blood T cell repertoires in COVID-19. Clones were read by immunoSEQ multiplex PCR, and TCRdb kept only the in-frame ones, dropping some. The table has around 320,000 clones, around 88% seen once. The sequenced material came from peripheral blood. Receptors were obtained from a woman aged 25 to 45 who had recovered from COVID-19.

The chain has TRBV4-2 and TRBJ1-2, with TRBD1 matching over 7 bases. Trimming took 3 bases from V and 0 from J; bases not matched to a gene: 7. The CDR3 has 16 amino acids. Germline V CDR1 and CDR2: LGHNA, YNFKEQ. CDR3 residues: CASSQTRGQPNYGYTF. The CDR3 DNA follows: TGTGCCAGCAGCCAGACTAGGGGACAGCCTAACTATGGCTACACCTTC.

By its share, this clone is large. The chain recombines TRBV2 with TRBJ1-3; no clear D gene. The length of the CDR3 is 15 residues. V lost 7 bases to trimming and J lost 1 base, with 14 bases between them. Germline lookup yields CDR1 SNHLY and CDR2 FYNNEI. The chain's CDR3 is CASNRPGESGNTIYF. The CDR3 bases are TGTGCCAGCAACCGACCTGGAGAATCTGGAAACACCATATATTTT.

V usage is TRBV19 and J usage is TRBJ1-4; a weak D match, TRBD1 (6 bases). CDR1 is LNHDA, CDR2 SQIVND, per germline (reference sequence). V dropped 8 bases and J dropped 0 bases, with 13 bases sitting between them. The CDR3 loop spans 15 amino acids. CDR3 DNA: TGTGCCAGTGCCCCGGGGGGGCCAACTAATGAAAAACTGTTTTTT. It is translated as CASAPGGPTNEKLFF.

The chain combines TRBV4-1 with TRBJ2-1; 12 nucleotides line up with TRBD2. Losses at the gene ends were 3 bases for V and 9 bases for J; bases not matched to a gene: 18. There are 19 residues in the CDR3. Germline V gene sequence: CDR1 MGHRA, CDR2 YSYEKL. The CDR3: CASSQATQPSGGAAGEQFF. The CDR3 coding sequence is TGCGCCAGCAGCCAGGCCACCCAACCTAGCGGGGGGGCGGCGGGTGAGCAGTTCTTC.

The chain combines TRBV27 with TRBJ1-4; 11 bases map to TRBD1. J lost 4 bases, V lost 3 bases, and 7 bases had no gene match. The CDR3 has 17 residues. Germline V gives CDR1 MNHEY, CDR2 SMNVEV (reference sequence). The CDR3 nucleotides are TGTGCCAGCAGTTTCAGGACAGGGGGCGGGGGTAATGAAAAACTGTTTTTT. As protein: CASSFRTGGGGNEKLFF.

This chain uses TRBV7-2 with TRBJ1-2, with 9 bases matching TRBD1. The CDR3 consists of 13 residues. J lost 8 bases, V lost 1 base, and 2 bases had no gene match. CDR1 and CDR2 (germline): SGHTA, FQGNSA. CDR3 coding DNA: TGTGCCAGCAGCTTAGACAGGGGGCGCGGCTACACCTTC. Translated: CASSLDRGRGYTF.

The chain couples TRBV10-3 to TRBJ1-6, with a tentative D call TRBD1 (6 bases). CDR1 is ENHRY and CDR2 is SYGVKD in the germline V gene. The CDR3 loop spans 14 amino acids. V gave up 5 bases and J gave up 6 bases, with 11 bases separating them. CDR3 region: CAISYTGPNSPLHF. CDR3 in DNA: TGTGCCATCAGTTATACAGGGCCTAATTCACCCCTCCACTTT.

This clone was detected only once. J is TRBJ2-1 and V is TRBV15; 7 bases are shared with TRBD1. This CDR3 has 13 amino acids. V lost 6 bases, J lost 7 bases, and 6 bases stayed unmatched. The germline V gene has CDR1 LNHNV and CDR2 YYDKDF (reference sequence). This CDR3 reads CATRSAGGNEQFF. The CDR3 DNA is TGTGCCACCAGAAGTGCAGGGGGAAATGAGCAGTTCTTC.

The chain links TRBV10-3 to TRBJ2-5; D is ambiguous. Germline loops: CDR1 ENHRY, CDR2 SYGVKD. Trimming removed 5 bases from V and 1 base from J, with 8 bases in between. The CDR3 length is 13 residues. CDR3 sequence: CAISSGFQETQYF. Here the CDR3 DNA reads TGTGCCATCAGTTCCGGGTTCCAAGAGACCCAGTACTTC.

The chain carries TRBV6-5 and TRBJ2-7, with 7 bases that match TRBD2. Germline CDR1 MNHEY, CDR2 SVGAGI. The CDR3 runs 15 residues. V lost 5 bases to trimming and J lost 7 bases; unmatched junction nucleotides: 14. CDR3 coding DNA: TGTGCCAGCAGTCCTATGGGAGGGAGTTTGTGGGAGCAGTACTTC. As protein: CASSPMGGSLWEQYF.

This rearrangement joins TRBV3-1 (or the pseudogene TRBV3-2) to TRBJ1-3; 10 positions agree with TRBD1. Germline-derived CDR1 and CDR2 are LGHDT and YNNKEL (reference sequence). CDR3 length: 20 amino acids. The V and J ends lost 3 bases and 0 bases, in that order; junction bases with no gene match: 14. CDR3 DNA sequence: TGTGCCAGCAGCCAGCAGCCCCAACGACAGGGGGCAATCTCTGGAAACACCATATATTTT. This encodes CASSQQPQRQGAISGNTIYF.

This chain links TRBV7-2 with TRBJ2-1, with 9 positions matching TRBD1. From germline, CDR1 is SGHTA and CDR2 FQGNSA. V was pared by 2 bases and J by 6 bases, with 2 bases of the junction left unmatched. The length of the CDR3 is 14 residues. The CDR3 DNA follows: TGTGCCAGCAGCTTATCGACAGGGGGCAATGAGCAGTTCTTC. Its protein product is CASSLSTGGNEQFF.

The chain joins TRBV5-1 to TRBJ1-5; 11 bases align to TRBD1. The germline V gene has CDR1 SGHRS and CDR2 YFSETQ. V shed 3 bases and J 5 bases; nucleotides not matched to a gene: 4. The CDR3 sequence is 15 residues long. The CDR3 spells CASSSGQGDHQPQHF. CDR3 DNA sequence: TGCGCCAGCAGCTCGGGACAGGGGGACCATCAGCCCCAGCATTTT.

The chain employs TRBV4-1 and TRBJ2-5; 7 bases fit TRBD2. This CDR3 comprises 15 residues. The V gene's germline CDR1 is MGHRA and CDR2 YSYEKL. Trimming removed 7 bases from V and 4 bases from J; junction bases left unmatched: 12. The CDR3 DNA sequence: TGCGCCAGCACCTCAGTGAGGTCGGGGGGAGAGACCCAGTACTTC. Translation gives CASTSVRSGGETQYF.

The chain uses TRBV27 and TRBJ2-2; TRBD1 agrees at 9 bases. Unmatched junction bases numbered 5, after V lost 5 bases and J lost 1 base. The CDR3 covers 16 residues. Germline V gives CDR1 MNHEY, CDR2 SMNVEV (reference sequence). Here the CDR3 DNA reads TGTGCCAGCAGTCGGGACAGGGAGTTGAACACCGGGGAGCTGTTTTTT. Protein: CASSRDRELNTGELFF.

The gene calls are TRBV2 and TRBJ2-5, with D possibly being TRBD1 (5 bases). The CDR3 has 13 amino acids. The germline V gene encodes CDR1 SNHLY and CDR2 FYNNEI. V was pared by 10 bases and J by 7 bases, with 19 bases between. The CDR3 coding sequence is TGTGCCACCAAGGGCACAGGTAGGGGGACCCAGTACTTC. Its protein product is CATKGTGRGTQYF.

This clone was observed a single time. V usage is TRBV29-1 and J usage is TRBJ1-5; maybe TRBD1 (5 bases). Germline CDR1 SQVTM, CDR2 ANQGSEA. V lost 7 bases and J 4 bases, leaving 14 bases between the germline ends. The CDR3 is 13 residues long. CDR3 region: CSALWGGNQPQHF. Here the CDR3 DNA reads TGCAGCGCCCTATGGGGGGGGAATCAGCCCCAGCATTTT.

The chain recombines TRBV25-1 with TRBJ2-1; 12 bases fit TRBD2. The CDR3 spans 16 residues. The germline V gene encodes CDR1 MGHDK and CDR2 SYGVNS. Trimming at V came to 4 bases and at J to 8 bases, leaving 9 bases not matched to a gene. DNA for the CDR3: TGTGCCAGCAGTGGGATTGGGCTAGCGGGGGGGGATGAGCAGTTCTTC. Its protein is CASSGIGLAGGDEQFF.

The chain combines TRBV5-1 with TRBJ2-7; no reliable D call. Trimming pared 0 bases from V and 2 bases from J, leaving 9 bases between. Germline lookup yields CDR1 SGHRS and CDR2 YFSETQ. The CDR3 covers 14 residues. CDR3 in amino acids: CASSLDRVTYEQYF. The CDR3 DNA reads TGCGCCAGCAGCTTGGATCGGGTAACCTACGAGCAGTACTTC.